This entry describes one TCR beta chain. Antigen specificity is unknown. The data were taken from a study of cytomegalovirus exposure and HLA in healthy donors. Findings of the study overall: Roughly uniform depth of sequencing across donors was assumed in presence/absence analyses. Later on, a genetic analysis was performed. It linked a missense variant in DCLRE1C with V- and J-gene trimming of TCR beta.

The PCR had 60 Vbeta and 13 Jbeta primers. Only in-frame clones appear in the TCRdb table, and some are missing; sequencing was by immunoSEQ multiplex PCR. The sample has about 98,000 clones, about 74% seen once; the top ten hold roughly a sixth. The V gene lost 7 bases and the J gene lost 7 bases, with 13 bases spanning the gap. The CDR3 has 13 residues. Germline CDR1 is LNHDA and CDR2 is SQIVND (reference sequence). Source material: PBMCs. The chain employs TRBV19 and TRBJ2-2; D may be TRBD2 (5 bases). The source is a man in his fifties or sixties in good health and CMV-seropositive. The CDR3 DNA reads as TGTGCCAGTACTAGAACCCGGGGCGGGGAGCTGTTTTTT. Protein: CASTRTRGGELFF. Supplemented by reference TRBV19 and TRBJ2-2, the full variable domain reads DGGITQSPKYLFRKEGQNVTLSCEQNLNHDAMYWYRQDPGQGLRLIYYSQIVNDFQKGDIAEGYSVSREKKESFPLTVTSAQKNPTAFYLCASTRTRGGELFFGEGSRLTVL.